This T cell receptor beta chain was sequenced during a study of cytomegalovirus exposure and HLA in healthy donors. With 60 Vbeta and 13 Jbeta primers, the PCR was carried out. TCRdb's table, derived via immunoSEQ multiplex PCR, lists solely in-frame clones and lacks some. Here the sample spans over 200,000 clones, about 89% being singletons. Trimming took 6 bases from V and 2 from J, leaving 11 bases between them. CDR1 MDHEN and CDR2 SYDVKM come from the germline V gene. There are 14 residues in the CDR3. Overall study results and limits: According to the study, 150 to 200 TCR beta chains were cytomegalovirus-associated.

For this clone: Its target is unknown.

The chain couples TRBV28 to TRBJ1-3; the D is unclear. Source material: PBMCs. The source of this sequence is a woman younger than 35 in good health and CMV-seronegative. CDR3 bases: TGTGCCAGCAGCACATCCGGGGCTGGAAACACCATATATTTT. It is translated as CASSTSGAGNTIYF.